This T cell receptor (beta chain) derives from a study of cytomegalovirus exposure and HLA in healthy donors. Study-level results: A missense DCLRE1C variant was associated with V- and J-gene trimming of TCR beta chains in a later analysis, and an independent cohort replicated the association. Accounts indicate the classifier identified cytomegalovirus status with strong specificity and sensitivity. Within the data, a cluster of highly shared sequence variants was likely a sequencing artifact.

On this clone itself: Its antigen remains unknown.

Researchers ran the PCR with 60 Vbeta and 13 Jbeta primers. The method was immunoSEQ multiplex PCR; TCRdb's version includes in-frame clones alone and lacks a portion of them. Of about 140,000 clones listed, under 80% were seen once; the top ten hold 2.5% to 3%. This CDR3 is 15 amino acids long. The germline gives CDR1 SGDLS, CDR2 YYNGEE. V gave up 9 bases and J gave up 9 bases; unmatched junction bases: 15. The rearrangement uses TRBV9 and TRBJ2-1, with 10 bases that match TRBD2. Sequencing input: PBMCs. This receptor was taken from a male donor in good health and CMV-seronegative. The CDR3 here is CATRAIAGGEGEQFF. In DNA form, the CDR3 reads TGTGCCACCCGAGCCATAGCGGGAGGAGAGGGTGAGCAGTTCTTC.